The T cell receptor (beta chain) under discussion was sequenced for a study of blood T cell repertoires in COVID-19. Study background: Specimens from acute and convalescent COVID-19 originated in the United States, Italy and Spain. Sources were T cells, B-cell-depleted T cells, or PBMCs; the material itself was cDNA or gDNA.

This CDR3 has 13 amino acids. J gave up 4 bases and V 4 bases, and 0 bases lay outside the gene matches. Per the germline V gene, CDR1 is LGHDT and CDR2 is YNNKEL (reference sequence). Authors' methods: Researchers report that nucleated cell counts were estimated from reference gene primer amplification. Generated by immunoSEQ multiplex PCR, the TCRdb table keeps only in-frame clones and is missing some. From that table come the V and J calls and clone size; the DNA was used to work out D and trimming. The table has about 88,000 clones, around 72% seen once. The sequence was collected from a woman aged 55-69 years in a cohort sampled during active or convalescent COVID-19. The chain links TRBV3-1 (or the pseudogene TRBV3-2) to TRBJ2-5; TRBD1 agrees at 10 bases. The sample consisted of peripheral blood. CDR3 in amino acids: CASSRTGGETQYF. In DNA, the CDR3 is TGTGCCAGCAGCCGGACAGGGGGAGAGACCCAGTACTTC.